Listed here are 24 T cell receptor beta chains from one sample, sequenced in a study of blood T cell repertoires in COVID-19. Sequencing was performed with immunoSEQ multiplex PCR; in TCRdb, only in-frame clones are kept and a portion is missing. Counted here are around 500,000 clones, roughly 88% occurring once; the ten biggest clones make up about 3%. The specimen was peripheral blood. The origin of the receptors is a human donor in a cohort sampled during active COVID-19.

This clone has just one count. The gene calls are TRBV6-5 and TRBJ2-7, with 9 nucleotides matching TRBD1. Unmatched junction bases numbered 5, after V lost 5 bases and J lost 3 bases. Per germline, CDR1 MNHEY and CDR2 SVGAGI. The CDR3 runs to 14 residues. The CDR3 spells CASSQRGQGYEQYF. The CDR3, as DNA: TGTGCCAGCAGTCAACGGGGACAGGGCTACGAGCAGTACTTC.

This chain connects TRBV5-6 to TRBJ2-5; D not resolved. The ends were cut back, 1 base at V and 4 bases at J, with 2 bases in the middle. The CDR3 runs to 11 residues. CDR1 SGHDT and CDR2 YYEEEE come from the germline V gene. The CDR3 spells CASSLRETQYF. As DNA, the CDR3 is TGTGCCAGCAGCTTGCGAGAGACCCAGTACTTC.

In its sample, this clone was seen a few times. The genes are TRBV28 and TRBJ2-7, with D hard to call. Trimming left V 6 bases short and J 3 bases short, with 12 bases between. The CDR3 spans 13 residues. Germline values: CDR1 MDHEN, CDR2 SYDVKM. Written as DNA, the CDR3 is TGTGCCAGCAGGTCAAGCTGGAGCTACGAGCAGTACTTC. It specifies CASRSSWSYEQYF.

The V and J genes are TRBV5-8 and TRBJ2-3, with D maybe TRBD2 (6 bases). The CDR3 loop spans 9 amino acids. Germline V gene lookup returns CDR1 SGHTS and CDR2 YDEGEE. The ends were cut back, 4 bases at V and 14 bases at J, with 8 bases in the middle. CDR3 in amino acids: CASSLSGYF. The CDR3 DNA reads TGTGCCAGCAGCCTTAGCGGGTATTTT.

The chain uses TRBV9 and TRBJ2-2; 8 bases are shared with TRBD2. The CDR3 loop spans 16 amino acids. Germline CDR1 and CDR2: SGDLS and YYNGEE. V dropped 4 bases and J dropped 6; count of bases not matched to a gene: 11. The CDR3 sequence is CASSPTGGPGPGELFF. CDR3 nucleotide sequence: TGTGCCAGCAGCCCAACGGGGGGGCCCGGCCCCGGGGAGCTGTTTTTT. Full variable domain (missing parts from reference TRBV9 and TRBJ2-2): DSGVTQTPKHLITATGQRVTLRCSPRSGDLSVYWYQQSLDQGLQFLIQYYNGEERAKGNILERFSAQQFPDLHSELNLSSLELGDSALYFCASSPTGGPGPGELFFGEGSRLTVL.

This sequence joins TRBV10-3 and TRBJ1-1; unclear D gene. Between the trimmed V and J ends, which lost 0 bases and 9 bases, there was a span of 17 bases. Germline loops: CDR1 ENHRY, CDR2 SYGVKD. The CDR3 extends over 15 amino acids. CDR3 sequence reads: CAISESILHGAQAFF. The CDR3 coding sequence is TGTGCCATCAGTGAGTCGATTTTACATGGTGCCCAAGCTTTCTTT.

The gene calls are TRBV7-8 and TRBJ2-1; D unclear. V was shortened by 5 bases and J by 10 bases, with 18 bases between the two germline ends. Germline CDR1 SGHVS, CDR2 FQNEAQ. This CDR3 has 14 residues. The CDR3 loop reads CASSPVSALYEQFF. The CDR3 nucleotides are TGTGCCAGCAGCCCCGTGAGTGCCCTCTACGAGCAGTTCTTC. The full variable domain, its missing parts supplied by reference TRBV7-8 and TRBJ2-1, is GAGVSQSPRYKVAKRGQDVALRCDPISGHVSLFWYQQALGQGPEFLTYFQNEAQLDKSGLPSDRFFAERPEGSVSTLKIQRTQQEDSAVYLCASSPVSALYEQFFGPGTRLTVL.

The rearrangement joins TRBV29-1 to TRBJ1-3; D is possibly TRBD1 (6 bases). This CDR3 is built from 14 residues. Germline assignment: CDR1 SQVTM and CDR2 ANQGSEA. Trimming took 4 bases from V and 0 from J, leaving 10 bases between them. CDR3 bases: TGCAGCGTTGGAGACAGGCTCTCTGGAAACACCATATATTTT. This sequence encodes CSVGDRLSGNTIYF.

V gene TRBV27 combines with J gene TRBJ1-1, with 7 nucleotides matching TRBD1. Trimming cost V 6 bases and J 2 bases; bases outside gene matches: 9. The CDR3 contains 15 residues. Germline values: CDR1 MNHEY, CDR2 SMNVEV (reference sequence). CDR3 loop: CASRVPGQVNTEAFF. The DNA for the CDR3 is TGTGCCAGCAGAGTCCCCGGACAGGTCAACACTGAAGCTTTCTTT.

A few counts support this clone. The chain links TRBV28 to TRBJ1-2; 7 bases map to TRBD1. Germline CDR1 is MDHEN and CDR2 is SYDVKM. CDR3 size: 14 residues. V shed 3 bases and J 7 bases; nucleotides not matched to a gene: 8. CDR3 bases: TGTGCCAGCAGTTTTTCCAACGACAGGGTTGGCTACACCTTC. This gives the protein CASSFSNDRVGYTF.

This chain connects TRBV19 to TRBJ1-1; D unclear. The V gene's germline CDR1 is LNHDA and CDR2 SQIVND (reference sequence). This CDR3 comprises 15 residues. V was pared by 3 bases and J by 5 bases, with 16 bases between. The CDR3 DNA sequence: TGTGCCAGTAGTATTTGGGCAGGAACGACAACTGAAGCTTTCTTT. Protein product: CASSIWAGTTTEAFF. Filled out from reference TRBV19 and TRBJ1-1, the complete variable domain reads DGGITQSPKYLFRKEGQNVTLSCEQNLNHDAMYWYRQDPGQGLRLIYYSQIVNDFQKGDIAEGYSVSREKKESFPLTVTSAQKNPTAFYLCASSIWAGTTTEAFFGQGTRLTVV.

The rearrangement joins TRBV9 to TRBJ1-4, with 7 bases identical to TRBD1. The CDR3 is made up of 14 amino acids. V dropped 3 bases and J dropped 7; count of bases not matched to a gene: 6. CDR1 is SGDLS and CDR2 is YYNGEE in the germline V gene. The CDR3 is CASSGQGSGEKLFF. For the CDR3, the DNA is TGTGCCAGCAGCGGACAGGGTAGCGGTGAAAAACTGTTTTTT.

This clone was observed a few times. The rearrangement links TRBV15 to TRBJ1-2; D unresolved. The CDR3 runs to 15 residues. Germline loops: CDR1 LNHNV, CDR2 YYDKDF (reference sequence). The V end lost 0 bases, the J end lost 8 bases, and 16 bases lay between the germline ends. The CDR3 loop reads CATSRDIAQAAGYTF. CDR3 DNA: TGTGCCACCAGCAGAGACATAGCGCAAGCGGCCGGCTACACCTTC.

J is TRBJ2-2 and V is TRBV6-5, with TRBD2 matching over 8 bases. Germline CDR1 is MNHEY and CDR2 is SVGAGI. The CDR3 has 16 amino acids. The V gene end was trimmed by 2 bases and the J gene end by 4 bases; junction bases not matched to a gene: 6. For the CDR3, the DNA is TGTGCCAGCAGTTACCTCGGGAGGGCTCGCACCGGGGAGCTGTTTTTT. Its protein is CASSYLGRARTGELFF.

V and J are TRBV5-1 and TRBJ2-7; 7 bases fit TRBD2. CDR1 is SGHRS, CDR2 YFSETQ, per germline. The length of the CDR3 is 14 residues. The ends lost 4 bases at V and 3 bases at J; junction bases unmatched: 7. CDR3 coding DNA: TGCGCCAGCAGCCTACCGGGCGGGGGCTACGAGCAGTACTTC. This encodes CASSLPGGGYEQYF.

V is TRBV5-6 and J is TRBJ2-5; D is possibly TRBD1 (6 bases). This CDR3 region has 13 residues. CDR1 and CDR2 (germline): SGHDT, YYEEEE. V gave up 5 bases and J gave up 2 bases, with 10 bases separating them. Here the CDR3 DNA reads TGTGCCAGCAGTTGGGACACACAAGAGACCCAGTACTTC. This translates into CASSWDTQETQYF.

The V and J genes are TRBV6-4 and TRBJ2-2; possible D gene TRBD1, 6 bases. This CDR3 comprises 12 residues. The germline CDR1 and CDR2 sequences are MRHNA and SNTAGT. The ends were cut back, 2 bases at V and 9 bases at J, with 7 bases in the middle. DNA of the CDR3: TGTGCCAGCAGTGACGGGGGCCGGGAGCTGTTTTTT. Its translation is CASSDGGRELFF.

CDR3 sequence: CASSLPGVNTGELFF. DNA for the CDR3: TGTGCCAGCAGCTTACCAGGGGTGAACACCGGGGAGCTGTTTTTT. V gene TRBV5-4 combines with J gene TRBJ2-2, with a tentative D call TRBD1 (6 bases). CDR3 length equals 15 residues. Germline V lookup: CDR1 SGHNT, CDR2 YYREEE (reference sequence). Deletions cut 2 bases from V and 1 base from J, with 9 bases between. The whole variable domain, remainder taken from reference TRBV5-4 and TRBJ2-2, is ETGVTQSPTHLIKTRGQQVTLRCSSQSGHNTVSWYQQALGQGPQFIFQYYREEENGRGNFPPRFSGLQFPNYSSELNVNALELDDSALYLCASSLPGVNTGELFFGEGSRLTVL.

This chain links TRBV7-9 with TRBJ2-7; TRBD1 agrees at 8 bases. Unmatched junction bases numbered 9, after V lost 5 bases and J lost 3 bases. This CDR3 spans 15 amino acids. Germline values: CDR1 SEHNR, CDR2 FQNEAQ (reference sequence). The CDR3 bases are TGTGCCAGCAGCCGACCGGGACAGGCGTACTACGAGCAGTACTTC. Amino acid sequence: CASSRPGQAYYEQYF.

This sequence joins TRBV3-1 (or the pseudogene TRBV3-2) and TRBJ2-5, with 11 bases aligning to TRBD1. The CDR3 has 15 residues. Germline values: CDR1 LGHDT, CDR2 YNNKEL (reference sequence). V shed 4 bases and J 2 bases; nucleotides not matched to a gene: 3. The CDR3 DNA reads TGTGCCAGCAGCCGGGACAGGGGGGTTCAAGAGACCCAGTACTTC. The encoded protein is CASSRDRGVQETQYF.

In its sample, this clone was seen once. The chain carries TRBV7-3 and TRBJ2-2; TRBD2 is a possible D gene (5 bases). CDR1 SGHTA and CDR2 FQGTGA come from the germline V gene. The V gene lost 0 bases and the J gene lost 3 bases, with 8 bases spanning the gap. The CDR3 is 15 amino acids. The CDR3 sequence is CASSLTKDYTGELFF. CDR3 nucleotide sequence: TGTGCCAGCAGCTTAACGAAGGACTACACCGGGGAGCTGTTTTTT.

This clone was seen a single time. The gene calls are TRBV5-1 and TRBJ2-3, with 10 bases fitting TRBD1. The CDR3 spans 16 residues. V shed 2 bases and J 3 bases; nucleotides not matched to a gene: 6. The germline gives CDR1 SGHRS, CDR2 YFSETQ. The CDR3 DNA reads as TGCGCCAGCAGCTTAGCCGGGACAGGGGTGACAGATACGCAGTATTTT. It is translated as CASSLAGTGVTDTQYF.

This chain uses TRBV7-3 with TRBJ2-2, with 9 positions matching TRBD2. The length of the CDR3 is 15 residues. Germline V CDR1 and CDR2: SGHTA, FQGTGA. V was pared by 2 bases and J by 4 bases, with 2 bases of the junction left unmatched. The DNA for the CDR3 is TGTGCCAGCAGCTTACGAGCGGGAGGCACCGGGGAGCTGTTTTTT. Translated, it gives CASSLRAGGTGELFF.

In this sample, this clone turned up once. This sequence joins TRBV23-1 and TRBJ2-7; 8 bases line up with TRBD1. TRBV23-1 is designated an ORF whose function remains uncertain. V lost 0 bases and J lost 2; bases outside the gene matches: 6. The CDR3 extends over 16 amino acids. The CDR3 protein is CASSQSWTGRTYEQYF. The CDR3 DNA follows: TGCGCCAGCAGTCAATCTTGGACAGGGCGTACCTACGAGCAGTACTTC.